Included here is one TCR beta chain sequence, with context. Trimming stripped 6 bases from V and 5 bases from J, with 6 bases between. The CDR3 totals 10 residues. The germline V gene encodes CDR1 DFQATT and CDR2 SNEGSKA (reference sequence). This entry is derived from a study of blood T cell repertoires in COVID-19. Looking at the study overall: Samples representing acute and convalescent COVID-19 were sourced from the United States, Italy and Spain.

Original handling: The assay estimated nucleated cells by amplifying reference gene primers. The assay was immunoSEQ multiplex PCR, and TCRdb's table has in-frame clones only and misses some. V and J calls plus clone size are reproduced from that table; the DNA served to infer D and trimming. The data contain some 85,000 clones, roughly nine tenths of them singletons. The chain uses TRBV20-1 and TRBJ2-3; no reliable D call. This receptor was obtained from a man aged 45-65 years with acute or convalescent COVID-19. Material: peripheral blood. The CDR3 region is CSAPLDTQYF. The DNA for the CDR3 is TGCAGTGCCCCCCTAGATACGCAGTATTTT.